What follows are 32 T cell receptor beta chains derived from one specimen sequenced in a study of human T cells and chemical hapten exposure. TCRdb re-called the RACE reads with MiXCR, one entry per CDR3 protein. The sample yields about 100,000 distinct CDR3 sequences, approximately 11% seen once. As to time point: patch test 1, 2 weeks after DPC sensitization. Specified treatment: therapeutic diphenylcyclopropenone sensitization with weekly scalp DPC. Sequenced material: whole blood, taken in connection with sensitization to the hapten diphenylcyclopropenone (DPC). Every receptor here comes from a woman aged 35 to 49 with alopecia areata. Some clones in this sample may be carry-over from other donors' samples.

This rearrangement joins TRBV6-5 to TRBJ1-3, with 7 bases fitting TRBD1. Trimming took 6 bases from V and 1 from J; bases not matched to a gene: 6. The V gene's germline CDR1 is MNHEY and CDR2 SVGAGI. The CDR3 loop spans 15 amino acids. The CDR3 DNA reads TGTGCCAGCAGAGTGGGACAGTTGTCTGGAAACACCATATATTTT. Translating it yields CASRVGQLSGNTIYF.

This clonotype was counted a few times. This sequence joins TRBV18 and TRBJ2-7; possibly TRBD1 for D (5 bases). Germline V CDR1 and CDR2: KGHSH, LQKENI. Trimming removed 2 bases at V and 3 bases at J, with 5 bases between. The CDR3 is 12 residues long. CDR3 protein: CASSPDSYEQYF. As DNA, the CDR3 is TGTGCCAGCTCACCAGACAGCTACGAGCAGTACTTC. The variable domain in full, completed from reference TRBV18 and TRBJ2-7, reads NAGVMQNPRHLVRRRGQEARLRCSPMKGHSHVYWYRQLPEEGLKFMVYLQKENIIDESGMPKERFSAEFPKEGPSILRIQQVVRGDSAAYFCASSPDSYEQYFGPGTRLTVT.

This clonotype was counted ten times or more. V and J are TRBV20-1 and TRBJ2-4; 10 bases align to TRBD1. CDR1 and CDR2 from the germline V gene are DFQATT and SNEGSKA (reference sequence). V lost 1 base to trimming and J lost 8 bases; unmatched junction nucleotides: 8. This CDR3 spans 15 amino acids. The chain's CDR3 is CSARAPTGGADIQYF. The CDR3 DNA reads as TGCAGTGCTAGAGCCCCGACAGGGGGCGCGGACATTCAGTACTTC.

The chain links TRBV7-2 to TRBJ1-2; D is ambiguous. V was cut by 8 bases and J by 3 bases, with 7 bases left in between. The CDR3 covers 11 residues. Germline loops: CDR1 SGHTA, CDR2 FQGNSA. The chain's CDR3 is CASGDYYGYTF. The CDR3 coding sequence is TGTGCCAGCGGAGATTACTATGGCTACACCTTC.

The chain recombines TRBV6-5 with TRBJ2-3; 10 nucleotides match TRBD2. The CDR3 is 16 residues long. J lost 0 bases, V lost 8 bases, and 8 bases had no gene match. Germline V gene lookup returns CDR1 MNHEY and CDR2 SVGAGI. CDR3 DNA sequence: TGTGCCAGCCGACCCCAACTAGCGGGAAGCACAGATACGCAGTATTTT. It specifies CASRPQLAGSTDTQYF.

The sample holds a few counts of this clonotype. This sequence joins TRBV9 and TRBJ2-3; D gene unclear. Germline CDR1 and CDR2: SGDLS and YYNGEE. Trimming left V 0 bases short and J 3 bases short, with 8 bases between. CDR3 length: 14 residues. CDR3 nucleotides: TGTGCCAGCAGCGTAGCGGGCAGGACAGATACGCAGTATTTT. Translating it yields CASSVAGRTDTQYF.

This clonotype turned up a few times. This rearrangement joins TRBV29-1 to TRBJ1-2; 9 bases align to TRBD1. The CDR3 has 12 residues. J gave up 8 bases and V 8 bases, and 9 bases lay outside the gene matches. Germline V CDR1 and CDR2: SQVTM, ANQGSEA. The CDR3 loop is CSLKQGAYGYTF. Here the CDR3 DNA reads TGCAGCCTAAAACAGGGGGCCTACGGCTACACCTTC.

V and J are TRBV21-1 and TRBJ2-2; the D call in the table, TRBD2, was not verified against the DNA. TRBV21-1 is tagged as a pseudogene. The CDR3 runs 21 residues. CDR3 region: CASSKGMGATSGRDNTGELFF. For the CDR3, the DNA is TGTGCCAGCAGCAAAGGGATGGGGGCGACAAGCGGGAGGGATAACACCGGGGAGCTGTTTTTT.

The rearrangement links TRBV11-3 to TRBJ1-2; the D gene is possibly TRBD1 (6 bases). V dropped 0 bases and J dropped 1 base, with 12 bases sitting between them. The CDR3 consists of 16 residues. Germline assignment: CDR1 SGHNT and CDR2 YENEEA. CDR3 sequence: CASSLDRDNRNYGYTF. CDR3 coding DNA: TGTGCCAGCAGCTTAGATCGGGACAACCGTAACTATGGCTACACCTTC.

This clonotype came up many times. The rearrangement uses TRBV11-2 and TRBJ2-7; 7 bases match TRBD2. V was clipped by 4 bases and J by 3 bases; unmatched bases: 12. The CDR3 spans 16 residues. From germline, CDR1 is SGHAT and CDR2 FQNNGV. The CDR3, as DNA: TGTGCCAGCAGCTCCCGGGACTACGGAGCCTTCTACGAGCAGTACTTC. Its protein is CASSSRDYGAFYEQYF.

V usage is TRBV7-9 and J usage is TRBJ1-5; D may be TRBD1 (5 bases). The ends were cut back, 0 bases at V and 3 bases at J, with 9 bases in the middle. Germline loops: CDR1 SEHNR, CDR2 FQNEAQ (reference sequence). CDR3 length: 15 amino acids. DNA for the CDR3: TGTGCCAGCAGCTTAGCCGAGGGGATCAATCAGCCCCAGCATTTT. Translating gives CASSLAEGINQPQHF.

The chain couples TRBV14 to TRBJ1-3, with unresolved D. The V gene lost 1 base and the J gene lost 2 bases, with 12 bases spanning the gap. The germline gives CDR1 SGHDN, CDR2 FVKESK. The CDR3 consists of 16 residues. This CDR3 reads CASSQVEGKAGNTIYF. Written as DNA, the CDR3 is TGTGCCAGCAGCCAAGTCGAGGGAAAGGCTGGAAACACCATATATTTT.

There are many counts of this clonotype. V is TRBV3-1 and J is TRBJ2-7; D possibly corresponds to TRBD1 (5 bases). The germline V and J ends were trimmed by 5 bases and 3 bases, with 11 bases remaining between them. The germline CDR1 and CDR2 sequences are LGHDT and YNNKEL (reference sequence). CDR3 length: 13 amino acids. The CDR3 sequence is CASSTQGIYEQYF. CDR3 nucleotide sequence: TGTGCCAGCAGCACTCAGGGTATCTACGAGCAGTACTTC.

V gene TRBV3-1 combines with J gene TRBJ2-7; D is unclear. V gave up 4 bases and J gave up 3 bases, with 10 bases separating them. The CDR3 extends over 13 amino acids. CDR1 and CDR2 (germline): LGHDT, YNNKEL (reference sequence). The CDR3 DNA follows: TGTGCCAGCAGCCCGCCGTGGAACTACGAGCAGTACTTC. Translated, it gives CASSPPWNYEQYF.

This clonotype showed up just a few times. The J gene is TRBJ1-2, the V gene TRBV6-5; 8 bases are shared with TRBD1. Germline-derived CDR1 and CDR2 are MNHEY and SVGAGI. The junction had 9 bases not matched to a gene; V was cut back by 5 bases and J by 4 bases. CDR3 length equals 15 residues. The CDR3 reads CASSTGGQGSYGYTF. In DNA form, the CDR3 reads TGTGCCAGCAGTACCGGCGGACAGGGAAGCTATGGCTACACCTTC.

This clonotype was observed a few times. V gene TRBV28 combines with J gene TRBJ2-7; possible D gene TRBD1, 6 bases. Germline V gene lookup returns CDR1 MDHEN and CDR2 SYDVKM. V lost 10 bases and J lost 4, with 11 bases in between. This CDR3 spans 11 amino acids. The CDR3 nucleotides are TGTGCCATACAGGGAAGGTACGAGCAGTACTTC. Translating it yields CAIQGRYEQYF.

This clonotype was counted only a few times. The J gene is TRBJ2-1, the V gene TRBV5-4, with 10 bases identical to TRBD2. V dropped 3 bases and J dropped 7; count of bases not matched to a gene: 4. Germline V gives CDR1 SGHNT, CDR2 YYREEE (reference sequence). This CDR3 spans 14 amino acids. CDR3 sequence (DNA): TGTGCCAGCAGCTCGGGACTAGCGAGGAATGAGCAGTTCTTC. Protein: CASSSGLARNEQFF.

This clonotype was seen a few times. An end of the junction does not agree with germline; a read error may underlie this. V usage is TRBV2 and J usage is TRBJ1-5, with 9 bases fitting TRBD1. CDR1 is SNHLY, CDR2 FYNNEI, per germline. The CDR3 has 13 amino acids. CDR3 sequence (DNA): TGTGCCAGCACTAGGGACAGGGTATTGCCCCACCATTTT. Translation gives CASTRDRVLPHHF.

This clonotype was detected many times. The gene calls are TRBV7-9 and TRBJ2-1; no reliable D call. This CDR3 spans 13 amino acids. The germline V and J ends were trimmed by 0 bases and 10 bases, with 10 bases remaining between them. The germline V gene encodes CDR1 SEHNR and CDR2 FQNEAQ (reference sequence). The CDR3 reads CASSLAGSGEQFF. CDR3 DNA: TGTGCCAGCAGCTTAGCTGGGTCGGGCGAGCAGTTCTTC.

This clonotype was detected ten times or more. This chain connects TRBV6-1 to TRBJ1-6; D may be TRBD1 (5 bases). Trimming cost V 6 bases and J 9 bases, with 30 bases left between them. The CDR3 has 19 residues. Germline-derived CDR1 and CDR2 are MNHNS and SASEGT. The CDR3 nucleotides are TGTGCCAGCAGGGCCGACTTGGAGGACACCTTATTAGGGATTTCACCCCTCCACTTT. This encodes CASRADLEDTLLGISPLHF.

The CDR3 DNA reads as TGCGCCAGCAGCCAAGAACCAGGGGATGGGGCCAACGTCCTGACTTTC. Translation: CASSQEPGDGANVLTF. This chain joins TRBV4-3 and TRBJ2-6; D is possibly TRBD1 (6 bases). Looked up from germline, CDR1 is LGHNA and CDR2 is YSLEER. This CDR3 spans 16 amino acids. Trimming shortened V by 0 bases and J by 3 bases, and 9 bases separated the two germline ends.

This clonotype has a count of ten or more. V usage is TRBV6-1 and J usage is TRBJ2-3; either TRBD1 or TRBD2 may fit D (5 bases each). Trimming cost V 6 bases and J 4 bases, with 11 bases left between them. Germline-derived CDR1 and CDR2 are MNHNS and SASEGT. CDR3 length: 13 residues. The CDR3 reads CASRAGSPDTQYF. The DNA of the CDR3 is TGTGCCAGCAGAGCAGGGAGCCCAGATACGCAGTATTTT.

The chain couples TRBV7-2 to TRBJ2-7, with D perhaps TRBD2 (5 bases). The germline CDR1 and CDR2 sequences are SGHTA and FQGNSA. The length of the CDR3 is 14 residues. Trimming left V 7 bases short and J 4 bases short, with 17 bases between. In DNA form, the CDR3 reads TGTGCCAGCACCGCCGACTATCCCCCGTACGAGCAGTACTTC. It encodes CASTADYPPYEQYF. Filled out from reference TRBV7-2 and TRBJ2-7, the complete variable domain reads GAGVSQSPSNKVTEKGKDVELRCDPISGHTALYWYRQSLGQGLEFLIYFQGNSAPDKSGLPSDRFSAERTGGSVSTLTIQRTQQEDSAVYLCASTADYPPYEQYFGPGTRLTVT.

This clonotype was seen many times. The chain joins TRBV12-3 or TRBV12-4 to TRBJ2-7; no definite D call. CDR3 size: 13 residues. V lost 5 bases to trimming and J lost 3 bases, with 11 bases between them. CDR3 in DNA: TGTGCCAGCAGTGTGGACGGGCACTACGAGCAGTACTTC. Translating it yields CASSVDGHYEQYF.

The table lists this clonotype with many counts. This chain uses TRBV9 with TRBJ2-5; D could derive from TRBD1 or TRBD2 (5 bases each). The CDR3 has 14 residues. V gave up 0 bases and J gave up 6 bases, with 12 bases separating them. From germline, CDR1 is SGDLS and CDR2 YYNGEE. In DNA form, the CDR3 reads TGTGCCAGCAGCGTAGTAGGGACGGAAAAGACCCAGTACTTC. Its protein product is CASSVVGTEKTQYF.

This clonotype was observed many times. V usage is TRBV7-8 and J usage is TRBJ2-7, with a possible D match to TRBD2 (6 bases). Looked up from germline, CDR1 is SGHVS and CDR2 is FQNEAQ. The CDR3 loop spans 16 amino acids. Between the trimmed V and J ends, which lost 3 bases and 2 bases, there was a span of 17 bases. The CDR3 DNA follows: TGTGCCAGCAGCTTTTCGGGACTCCAAGCCGCCTACGAGCAGTACTTC. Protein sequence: CASSFSGLQAAYEQYF.

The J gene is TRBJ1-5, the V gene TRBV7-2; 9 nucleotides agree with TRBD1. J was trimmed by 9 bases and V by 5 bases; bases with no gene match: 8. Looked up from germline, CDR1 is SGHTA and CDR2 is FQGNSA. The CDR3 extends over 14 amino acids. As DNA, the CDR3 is TGTGCCAGCAGCCCGCCGGGACAGGGCCTGCCCCAGCATTTT. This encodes CASSPPGQGLPQHF.

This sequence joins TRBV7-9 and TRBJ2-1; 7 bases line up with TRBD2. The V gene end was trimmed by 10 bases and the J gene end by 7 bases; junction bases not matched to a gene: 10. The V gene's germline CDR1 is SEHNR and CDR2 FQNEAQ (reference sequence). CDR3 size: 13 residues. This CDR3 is CANSGSGRNEQFF. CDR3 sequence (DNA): TGTGCCAACTCGGGTAGCGGGCGAAATGAGCAGTTCTTC.

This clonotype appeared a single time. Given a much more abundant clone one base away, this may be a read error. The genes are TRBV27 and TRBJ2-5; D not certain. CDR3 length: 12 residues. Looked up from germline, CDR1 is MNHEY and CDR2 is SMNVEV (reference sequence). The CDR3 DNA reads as TGTGTCAGCAGCCCTAGAGGAGAGACCCAGTACTTC. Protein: CVSSPRGETQYF.

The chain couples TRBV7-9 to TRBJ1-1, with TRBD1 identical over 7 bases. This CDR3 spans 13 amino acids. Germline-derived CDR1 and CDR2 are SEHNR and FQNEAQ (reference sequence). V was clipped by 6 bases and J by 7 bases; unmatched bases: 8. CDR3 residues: CASRNRGGREAFF. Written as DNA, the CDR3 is TGTGCCAGCAGAAACAGGGGCGGGCGTGAAGCTTTCTTT.

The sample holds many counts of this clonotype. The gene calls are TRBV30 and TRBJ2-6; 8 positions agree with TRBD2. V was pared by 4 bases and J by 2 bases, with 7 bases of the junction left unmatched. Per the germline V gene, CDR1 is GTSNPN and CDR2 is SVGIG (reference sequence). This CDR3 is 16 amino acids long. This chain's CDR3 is CAWTHRGGTGANVLTF. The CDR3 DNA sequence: TGTGCCTGGACCCACCGGGGGGGGACTGGGGCCAACGTCCTGACTTTC.

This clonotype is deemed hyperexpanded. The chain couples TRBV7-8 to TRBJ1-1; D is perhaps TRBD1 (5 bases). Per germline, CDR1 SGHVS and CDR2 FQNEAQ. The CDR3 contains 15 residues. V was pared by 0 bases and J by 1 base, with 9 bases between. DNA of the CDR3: TGTGCCAGCAGCTTAGCCGGGGGAACGAACACTGAAGCTTTCTTT. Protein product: CASSLAGGTNTEAFF.